This T cell receptor beta chain was identified in a study of blood T cell repertoires in COVID-19 (dated by TCRdb to 2020 to 2022). Regarding the research as a whole: Collaborator samples came from the United States, Italy and Spain and covered acute and convalescent phases of COVID-19. The material from the prospective study consisted of cDNA or gDNA derived from T cells, B-cell-depleted T cells, or PBMCs. Subjects who had been exposed to COVID-19, were actively infected with it, or had recovered from it provided the deeply sampled blood TCRbeta repertoires that made up the dataset. The repertoires were made available in a free public database intended to serve as a resource for research on the immune response to SARS-CoV-2. Samples were obtained from the ongoing ImmuneRACE study (first 160 participants) and from 1,000 to 1,500 subjects provided by 6 global collaborators. Nearly every sample came with metadata listing a de-identified subject ID, COVID-19 status, age in years and sex. Where available, HLA class I and class II types were taken from metadata supplied by the sample provider and were not determined by assay-based typing. Overall study outcomes, separate from this receptor: The amount of clinical and demographic metadata varied by source and participant and was provided uncurated.

Collaborating institutions collected whole blood in K2EDTA tubes following their own protocols. Collaborator samples were shipped for TCRbeta analysis as frozen whole blood, isolated PBMCs, or DNA extracted from either sample type. Worth noting for this clone: Its antigen is currently not known. Per-base qualities were not stored, and no clone one base away is much larger.

For CDR1 and CDR2, the germline V gene lists SGHTA and FQGNSA. Deletion took 3 bases off V and 0 bases off J, with a span of 9 bases between the germline ends. The CDR3 spans 15 residues, from the cysteine through the phenylalanine. Only CDR3 DNA remains: 45 bases, in frame from the first base. TCRbeta CDR3 regions were amplified from genomic DNA by means of the immunoSEQ Assay, a bias-controlled multiplex PCR. Concerning the study's data processing: Nucleated cell counts per sample were estimated from amplification of reference gene primers within the assay. Sequence reads were collapsed and filtered to measure the absolute abundance of every unique TCRbeta CDR3 rearrangement. For each sample, productive Simpson clonality was calculated as the square root of Simpson's diversity index across productive rearrangements. TCRdb obtained this table from immuneACCESS and retained in-frame rearrangements with V and J assigned. These tables miss some clones; where compared with another copy, unresolved V genes account for less than half of the shortfall, and the remainder is unexplained. V and J calls and clone size are copied from that table; D and trimming were computed from the DNA. The sample table records approximately 240,000 clones; 84% of these occur just once. The ten largest clonotypes hold roughly 2.4% of the sample.

This clonotype originated in an older woman with acute or convalescent COVID-19. The V gene is TRBV7-2 and the J gene is TRBJ1-5, with TRBD1 as a weak D call on 6 bases. The sequencing sample was made of peripheral blood. The CDR3 reads as follows: CASSFSGVSNQPQHF. The DNA sequence is TGTGCCAGCAGCTTCTCAGGGGTTAGCAATCAGCCCCAGCATTTT. The full variable domain, with segments outside the CDR3 supplied by the reference TRBV7-2 and TRBJ1-5 proteins, appears as GAGVSQSPSNKVTEKGKDVELRCDPISGHTALYWYRQSLGQGLEFLIYFQGNSAPDKSGLPSDRFSAERTGGSVSTLTIQRTQQEDSAVYLCASSFSGVSNQPQHFGDGTRLSIL.